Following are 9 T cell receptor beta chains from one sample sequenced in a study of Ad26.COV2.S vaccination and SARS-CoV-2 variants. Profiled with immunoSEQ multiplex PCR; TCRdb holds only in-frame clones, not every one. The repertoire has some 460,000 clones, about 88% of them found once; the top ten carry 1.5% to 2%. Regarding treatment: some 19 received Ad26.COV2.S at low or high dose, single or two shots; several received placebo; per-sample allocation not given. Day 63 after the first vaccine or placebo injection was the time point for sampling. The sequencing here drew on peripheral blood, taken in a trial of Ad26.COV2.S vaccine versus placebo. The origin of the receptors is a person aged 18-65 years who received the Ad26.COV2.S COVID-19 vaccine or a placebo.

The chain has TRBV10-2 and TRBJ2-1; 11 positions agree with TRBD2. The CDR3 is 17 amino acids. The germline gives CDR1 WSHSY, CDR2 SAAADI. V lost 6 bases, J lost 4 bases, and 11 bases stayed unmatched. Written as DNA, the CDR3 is TGCGCCAGCAGGGGGGGTGTAGCGGGAGGGCCATACAATGAGCAGTTCTTC. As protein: CASRGGVAGGPYNEQFF.

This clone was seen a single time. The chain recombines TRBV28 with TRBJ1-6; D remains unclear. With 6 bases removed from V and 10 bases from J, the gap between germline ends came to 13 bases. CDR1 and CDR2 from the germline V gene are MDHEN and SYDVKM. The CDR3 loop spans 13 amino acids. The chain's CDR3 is CASSRRSGSPLHF. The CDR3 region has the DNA TGTGCCAGCAGCCGAAGGTCCGGGTCACCCCTCCACTTT.

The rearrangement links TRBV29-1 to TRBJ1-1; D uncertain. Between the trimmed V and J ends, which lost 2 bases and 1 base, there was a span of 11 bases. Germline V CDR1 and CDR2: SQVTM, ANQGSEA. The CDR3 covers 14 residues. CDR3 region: CSVENDRKNTEAFF. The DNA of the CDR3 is TGCAGCGTTGAAAATGATCGTAAGAACACTGAAGCTTTCTTT.

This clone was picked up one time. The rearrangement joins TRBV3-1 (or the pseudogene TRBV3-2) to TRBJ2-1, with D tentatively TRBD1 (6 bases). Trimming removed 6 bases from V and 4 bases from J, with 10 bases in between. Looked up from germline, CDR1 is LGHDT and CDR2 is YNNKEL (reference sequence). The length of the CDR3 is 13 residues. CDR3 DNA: TGTGCCAGCAGACAGGACAGTTACAATGAGCAGTTCTTC. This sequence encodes CASRQDSYNEQFF.

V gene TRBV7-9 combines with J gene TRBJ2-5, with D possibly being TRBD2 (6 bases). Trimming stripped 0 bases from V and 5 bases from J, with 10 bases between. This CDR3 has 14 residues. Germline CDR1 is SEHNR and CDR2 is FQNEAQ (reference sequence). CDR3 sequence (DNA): TGTGCCAGCAGCTTAGCGGTTGCGGGGGAGACCCAGTACTTC. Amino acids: CASSLAVAGETQYF.

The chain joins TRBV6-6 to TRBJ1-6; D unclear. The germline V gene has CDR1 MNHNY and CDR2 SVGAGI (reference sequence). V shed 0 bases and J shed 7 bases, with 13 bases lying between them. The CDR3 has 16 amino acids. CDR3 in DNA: TGTGCCAGCAGTTACTCTGAGGCGCTTACGAATTCACCCCTCCACTTT. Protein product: CASSYSEALTNSPLHF.

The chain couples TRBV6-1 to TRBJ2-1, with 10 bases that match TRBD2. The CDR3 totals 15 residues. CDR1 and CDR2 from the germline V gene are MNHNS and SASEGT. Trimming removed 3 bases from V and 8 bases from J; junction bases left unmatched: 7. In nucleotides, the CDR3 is TGTGCCAGCAGTGAGATAGCGGGGGGTTCTGATGAGCAGTTCTTC. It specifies CASSEIAGGSDEQFF.

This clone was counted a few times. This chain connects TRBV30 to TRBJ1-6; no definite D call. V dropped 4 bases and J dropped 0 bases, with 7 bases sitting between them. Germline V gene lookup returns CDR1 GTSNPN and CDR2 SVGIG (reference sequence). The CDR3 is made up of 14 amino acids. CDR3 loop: CAWTPSSYNSPLHF. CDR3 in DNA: TGTGCCTGGACACCCAGCTCCTATAATTCACCCCTCCACTTT. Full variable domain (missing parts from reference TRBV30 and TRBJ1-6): SQTIHQWPATLVQPVGSPLSLECTVEGTSNPNLYWYRQAAGRGLQLLFYSVGIGQISSEVPQNLSASRPQDRQFILSSKKLLLSDSGFYLCAWTPSSYNSPLHFGNGTRLTVT.

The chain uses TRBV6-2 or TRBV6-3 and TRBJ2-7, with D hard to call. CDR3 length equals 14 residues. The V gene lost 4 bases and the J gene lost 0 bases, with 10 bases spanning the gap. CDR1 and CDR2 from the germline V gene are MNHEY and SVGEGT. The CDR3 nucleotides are TGTGCCAGCAGTTTTGGCGGAACCTCCTACGAGCAGTACTTC. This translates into CASSFGGTSYEQYF.